What follows are 18 T cell receptor beta chains derived from one specimen sequenced in a study of cytomegalovirus exposure and HLA in healthy donors. The PCR contained 60 Vbeta and 13 Jbeta primers. Method: immunoSEQ multiplex PCR; TCRdb's copy keeps in-frame clones and lacks some. The sample holds 70,000 or so clones, around 78% seen once. The sequenced sample consisted of PBMCs. These receptors all come from a man between 18 and 35 years old in good health and CMV-seropositive.

This rearrangement joins TRBV5-4 to TRBJ2-7; TRBD2 matches at 14 bases. Germline V gives CDR1 SGHNT, CDR2 YYREEE (reference sequence). J lost 9 bases, V lost 0 bases, and 8 bases had no gene match. The CDR3 is 16 residues long. The CDR3 DNA sequence: TGTGCCAGCAGCTTGGGCGGGACTAGCGGGAGCGTAGGGCAGTACTTC. Translated: CASSLGGTSGSVGQYF.

This sequence joins TRBV5-1 and TRBJ2-5, with D possibly being TRBD2 (5 bases). The V end lost 4 bases, the J end lost 4 bases, and 14 bases lay between the germline ends. Germline V gene lookup returns CDR1 SGHRS and CDR2 YFSETQ. The CDR3 contains 14 residues. The CDR3: CASSLPSGSETQYF. CDR3 in DNA: TGCGCCAGCAGCCTCCCTTCGGGGTCAGAGACCCAGTACTTC.

The gene calls are TRBV25-1 and TRBJ2-7; D gene unclear. Germline CDR1 is MGHDK and CDR2 is SYGVNS. V lost 5 bases and J 0 bases, leaving 2 bases between the germline ends. CDR3 length: 11 residues. In DNA, the CDR3 is TGTGCCAGCAGTTACTCCTACGAGCAGTACTTC. Translation gives CASSYSYEQYF.

The chain combines TRBV28 with TRBJ2-7, with unresolved D. Germline-derived CDR1 and CDR2 are MDHEN and SYDVKM. The CDR3 extends over 12 amino acids. The germline V and J ends were trimmed by 6 bases and 0 bases, with 6 bases remaining between them. Here the CDR3 DNA reads TGTGCCAGCAGCGTTAGCTCCTACGAGCAGTACTTC. Encoded protein: CASSVSSYEQYF. Looking up the rest from reference TRBV28 and TRBJ2-7 gives the full variable domain: DVKVTQSSRYLVKRTGEKVFLECVQDMDHENMFWYRQDPGLGLRLIYFSYDVKMKEKGDIPEGYSVSREKKERFSLILESASTNQTSMYLCASSVSSYEQYFGPGTRLTVT.

The rearrangement joins TRBV6-5 to TRBJ2-5, with 7 bases that match TRBD1. CDR1 is MNHEY and CDR2 is SVGAGI in the germline V gene. CDR3 length: 14 residues. The V and J ends lost 8 bases and 4 bases, in that order; junction bases with no gene match: 10. Written as DNA, the CDR3 is TGTGCCAGCCTATCAACAGGGGTTTCAGAGACCCAGTACTTC. Its protein product is CASLSTGVSETQYF.

The V gene is TRBV7-3, the J gene TRBJ1-1, with TRBD1 as a possible D gene (6 bases). CDR3 size: 14 residues. Trimming stripped 5 bases from V and 2 bases from J, with 12 bases between. From germline, CDR1 is SGHTA and CDR2 FQGTGA. CDR3 amino acids: CASSGQISNTEAFF. CDR3 DNA: TGTGCCAGCAGCGGACAGATCTCTAACACTGAAGCTTTCTTT.

V is TRBV4-1 and J is TRBJ2-7; 12 bases fit TRBD2. Unmatched junction bases numbered 1, after V lost 3 bases and J lost 1 base. The CDR3 sequence is 15 residues long. The germline V gene has CDR1 MGHRA and CDR2 YSYEKL. DNA for the CDR3: TGCGCCAGCAGCCACCTAGCGGGAGGGTCCTACGAGCAGTACTTC. The encoded protein is CASSHLAGGSYEQYF.

On this clone itself: The sample carries other DNA sequences with the same CDR3. V and J are TRBV5-6 and TRBJ1-5; D gene unclear. Germline lookup yields CDR1 SGHDT and CDR2 YYEEEE. The V and J ends lost 5 bases and 0 bases respectively, with 9 bases between them. This CDR3 is built from 14 residues. CDR3 amino acids: CASSLGGSNQPQHF. The CDR3 DNA follows: TGTGCCAGCAGTCTTGGCGGTAGCAATCAGCCCCAGCATTTT.

The chain links TRBV19 to TRBJ1-1; TRBD1 matches at 7 bases. Germline lookup yields CDR1 LNHDA and CDR2 SQIVND (reference sequence). Trimming removed 10 bases from V and 0 bases from J; junction bases left unmatched: 5. This CDR3 comprises 13 residues. The CDR3 here is CATSGTVNTEAFF. Here the CDR3 DNA reads TGTGCCACCTCCGGGACAGTGAACACTGAAGCTTTCTTT.

The chain is built from TRBV4-1 and TRBJ2-7; tentatively, D is TRBD2 (6 bases). Germline V gives CDR1 MGHRA, CDR2 YSYEKL. V lost 0 bases and J 3 bases, leaving 6 bases between the germline ends. The CDR3 extends over 13 amino acids. The CDR3, as DNA: TGCGCCAGCAGCCAAGAGGGAGGCTACGAGCAGTACTTC. It encodes CASSQEGGYEQYF.

The rearrangement uses TRBV15 and TRBJ1-5, with 7 bases fitting TRBD1. Trimming removed 1 base from V and 8 bases from J; junction bases left unmatched: 5. This CDR3 comprises 14 residues. The germline V gene has CDR1 LNHNV and CDR2 YYDKDF (reference sequence). The CDR3 loop is CATSRAQGNEPQHF. The CDR3 nucleotides read TGTGCCACCAGCAGAGCACAGGGGAATGAGCCCCAGCATTTT. The full variable domain, completed using reference TRBV15 and TRBJ1-5, is DAMVIQNPRYQVTQFGKPVTLSCSQTLNHNVMYWYQQKSSQAPKLLFHYYDKDFNNEADTPDNFQSRRPNTSFCFLDIRSPGLGDTAMYLCATSRAQGNEPQHFGDGTRLSIL.

V gene TRBV7-2 combines with J gene TRBJ1-4, with a possible D match to TRBD1 (5 bases). V lost 2 bases and J lost 4, with 8 bases in between. The CDR3 contains 14 residues. Germline-derived CDR1 and CDR2 are SGHTA and FQGNSA. The CDR3 DNA is TGTGCCAGCAGCTTAAGACAGATTAATGAAAAACTGTTTTTT. This codes for CASSLRQINEKLFF.

CDR3 protein: CAWSVPLQGAGETQYF. The CDR3 DNA sequence: TGTGCCTGGAGTGTGCCCCTACAGGGGGCAGGGGAGACCCAGTACTTC. The chain recombines TRBV30 with TRBJ2-5; 9 nucleotides match TRBD1. V lost 0 bases and J lost 5; bases outside the gene matches: 10. This CDR3 comprises 16 residues. Germline assignment: CDR1 GTSNPN and CDR2 SVGIG (reference sequence).

The chain combines TRBV9 with TRBJ2-2; tentative D call: TRBD2 (6 bases). The CDR3 covers 15 residues. CDR1 and CDR2 (germline): SGDLS, YYNGEE. V gave up 0 bases and J gave up 5 bases, with 11 bases separating them. The chain's CDR3 is CASSVERAGTGELFF. The CDR3 DNA sequence: TGTGCCAGCAGCGTAGAGCGGGCGGGGACCGGGGAGCTGTTTTTT.

This rearrangement joins TRBV25-1 to TRBJ2-3; 14 bases map to TRBD2. The germline gives CDR1 MGHDK, CDR2 SYGVNS. Unmatched junction bases numbered 11, after V lost 9 bases and J lost 9 bases. The CDR3 consists of 15 residues. CDR3 in amino acids: CASTRGLAGVETQYF. Written as DNA, the CDR3 is TGTGCCAGTACAAGGGGACTAGCGGGAGTTGAGACGCAGTATTTT.

This chain joins TRBV30 and TRBJ2-1, with a tentative D call TRBD2 (6 bases). The ends were cut back, 3 bases at V and 9 bases at J, with 18 bases in the middle. Looked up from germline, CDR1 is GTSNPN and CDR2 is SVGIG (reference sequence). CDR3 length: 14 residues. The CDR3 DNA follows: TGTGCCTGGAGCGATAAGGGACTCCTTAGTGAGCAGTTCTTC. It is translated as CAWSDKGLLSEQFF.

V gene TRBV6-5 combines with J gene TRBJ1-5, with a weak D call TRBD1 (5 bases). The germline V gene encodes CDR1 MNHEY and CDR2 SVGAGI. Trimming removed 3 bases from V and 6 bases from J, with 15 bases in between. This CDR3 spans 15 amino acids. The CDR3 loop reads CASSYGLGVGQPQHF. The CDR3 DNA reads as TGTGCCAGCAGTTATGGGTTAGGGGTCGGTCAGCCCCAGCATTTT.

The rearrangement links TRBV7-9 to TRBJ1-1, with 8 bases fitting TRBD1. The CDR3 is made up of 12 amino acids. With V trimmed by 3 bases and J by 10 bases, 4 bases remained unmatched. The V gene's germline CDR1 is SEHNR and CDR2 FQNEAQ (reference sequence). The CDR3, as DNA: TGTGCCAGCAGCTTTTCGACAGGGGTAGCTTTCTTT. This gives the protein CASSFSTGVAFF.